What follows describes a single TCR beta chain. Its antigen is unidentified. This CDR3 region has 15 residues. The ends lost 0 bases at V and 1 base at J; junction bases unmatched: 4. Germline V gene lookup returns CDR1 DFQATT and CDR2 SNEGSKA (reference sequence). The sample belongs to a study of blood T cells in healthy people across ages. General study results and limits: TCR beta diversity per million T cells fell roughly linearly with age. Relative to aged donors, long-lived donors carried more naive CD4+ cells and displayed higher diversity.

A second PCR of 7 to 11 cycles used a sample-barcoded 5' primer and a J-beta primer mix. Template switching added a 12-random-nucleotide identifier to every cDNA molecule. TCRdb re-called the 5' RACE reads with MiXCR, one entry per CDR3 protein. Among approximately 730,000 distinct CDR3 sequences, about 53% were seen once, and the ten largest hold about two fifths. The sequence was collected from a man of 80 years or more in good health. The specimen sequenced was blood. The chain links TRBV20-1 to TRBJ2-5; 8 bases align to TRBD2. The CDR3 loop reads CSAREAREVQETQYF. The CDR3 DNA is TGCAGTGCTAGAGAGGCGCGGGAGGTCCAAGAGACCCAGTACTTC.